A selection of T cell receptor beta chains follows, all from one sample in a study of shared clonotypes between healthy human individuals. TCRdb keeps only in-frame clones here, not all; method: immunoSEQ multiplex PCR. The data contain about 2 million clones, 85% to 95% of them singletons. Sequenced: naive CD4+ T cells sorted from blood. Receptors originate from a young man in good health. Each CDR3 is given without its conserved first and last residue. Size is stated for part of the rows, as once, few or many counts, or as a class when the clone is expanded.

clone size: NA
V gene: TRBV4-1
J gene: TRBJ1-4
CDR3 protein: ASSRRVEPTNEKLF

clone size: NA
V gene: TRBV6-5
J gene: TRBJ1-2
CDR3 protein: ATLTAYNGYT

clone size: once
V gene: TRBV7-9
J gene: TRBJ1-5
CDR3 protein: ASSLSGEVNQPQH

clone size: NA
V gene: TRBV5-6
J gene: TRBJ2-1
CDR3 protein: ASSGAAGSNEQF

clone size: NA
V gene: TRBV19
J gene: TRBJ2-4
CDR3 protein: ASSTLAGGRSNIQY

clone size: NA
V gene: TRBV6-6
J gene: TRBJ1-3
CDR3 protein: ASSLLGDLGNTIY

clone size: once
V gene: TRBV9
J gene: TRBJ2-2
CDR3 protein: ASSARGSTGELF

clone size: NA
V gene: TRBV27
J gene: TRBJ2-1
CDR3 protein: ASIVTGGSYNEQF

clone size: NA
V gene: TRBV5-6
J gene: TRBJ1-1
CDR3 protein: ASSPRGGGMNTEAF

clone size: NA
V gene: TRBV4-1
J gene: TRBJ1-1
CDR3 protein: ASSPADRGQTEAF

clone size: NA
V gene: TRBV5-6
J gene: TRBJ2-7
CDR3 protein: ASSPTLGVAYEQY

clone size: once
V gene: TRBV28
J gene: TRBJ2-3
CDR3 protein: ASTSGEFTDTQY

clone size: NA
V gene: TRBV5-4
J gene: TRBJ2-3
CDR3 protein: ASSLAASGRTGTDTQY

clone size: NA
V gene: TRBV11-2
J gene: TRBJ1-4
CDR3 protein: ASSLGGVFATNEKLF

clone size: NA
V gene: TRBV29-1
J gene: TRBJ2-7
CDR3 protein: SAEGQGAGEQY

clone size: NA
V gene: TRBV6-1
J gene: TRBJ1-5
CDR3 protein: ASTGLLGSNQPQH

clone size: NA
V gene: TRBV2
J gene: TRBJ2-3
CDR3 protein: ASSAGGTDTQY

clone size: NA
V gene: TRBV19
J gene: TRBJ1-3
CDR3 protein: ASRQGDTIY

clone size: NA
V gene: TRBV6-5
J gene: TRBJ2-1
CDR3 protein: ASSSWTGANNEQF

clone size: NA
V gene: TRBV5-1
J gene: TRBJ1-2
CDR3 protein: ASSEGGAPNYGYT

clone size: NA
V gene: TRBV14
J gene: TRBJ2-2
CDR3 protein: ASRLLGTGELF

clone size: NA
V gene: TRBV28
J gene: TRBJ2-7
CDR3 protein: ASSPSGGLPYEQY

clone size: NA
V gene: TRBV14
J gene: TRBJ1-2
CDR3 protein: ASSQETWRGAIHGYT

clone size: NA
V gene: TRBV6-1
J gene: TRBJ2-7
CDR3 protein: ASKGRGDQTYEQY

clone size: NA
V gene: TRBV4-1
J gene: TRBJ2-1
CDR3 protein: ASSQERPSGNNEQF

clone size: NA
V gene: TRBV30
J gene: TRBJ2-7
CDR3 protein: AWSGAGGTYEQY

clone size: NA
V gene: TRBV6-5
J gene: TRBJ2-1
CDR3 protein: ASIRTSGSLNEQF

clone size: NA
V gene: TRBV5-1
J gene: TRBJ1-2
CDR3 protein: ASSALGTGIYGYT

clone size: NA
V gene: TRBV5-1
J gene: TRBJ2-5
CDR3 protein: ASSLLSRGLETQY

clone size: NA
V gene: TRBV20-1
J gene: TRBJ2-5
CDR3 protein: SGGVQETQY

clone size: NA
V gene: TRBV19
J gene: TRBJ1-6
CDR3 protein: ASSPFGQVNSPLH

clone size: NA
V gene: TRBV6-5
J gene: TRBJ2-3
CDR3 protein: ASSYSPPPTDTQY

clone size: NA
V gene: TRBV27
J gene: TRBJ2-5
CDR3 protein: ASSSGLAGKETQY

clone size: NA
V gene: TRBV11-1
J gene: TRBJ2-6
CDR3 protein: ASSLRHSGANVLT

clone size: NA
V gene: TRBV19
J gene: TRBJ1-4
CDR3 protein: ASSSTGTEKLF

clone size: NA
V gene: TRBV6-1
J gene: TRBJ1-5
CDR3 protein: ASSAYGTEDQPQH

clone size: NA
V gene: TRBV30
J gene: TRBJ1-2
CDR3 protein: AWSPQVGYGYT

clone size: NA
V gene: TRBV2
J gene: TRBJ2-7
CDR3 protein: ASSRDSVYEQY

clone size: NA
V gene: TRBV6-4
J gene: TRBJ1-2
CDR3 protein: ASSDVQDANYGYT

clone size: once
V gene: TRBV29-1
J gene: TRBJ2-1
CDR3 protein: SVSRDSYNEQF

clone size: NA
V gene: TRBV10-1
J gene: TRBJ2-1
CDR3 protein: ASSEGANRSYNEQF

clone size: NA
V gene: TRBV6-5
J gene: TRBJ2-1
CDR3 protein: AREMSSYNEQF

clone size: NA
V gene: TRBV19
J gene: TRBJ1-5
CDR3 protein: ASSIVGQGAKSNQPQH

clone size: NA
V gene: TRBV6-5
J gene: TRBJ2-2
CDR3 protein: ASRADRGRVGELF

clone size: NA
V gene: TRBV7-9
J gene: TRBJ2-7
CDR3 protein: ASSLGGFDEQY

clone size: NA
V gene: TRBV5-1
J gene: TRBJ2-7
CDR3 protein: ASSLDFYSYEQY

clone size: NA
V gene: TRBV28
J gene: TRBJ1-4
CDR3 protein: ASSLSQGAGEKLF

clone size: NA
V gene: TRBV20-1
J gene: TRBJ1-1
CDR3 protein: SASRGTEAF

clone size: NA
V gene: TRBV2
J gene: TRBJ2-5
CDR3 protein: ASSDSGRAGETQY